The 25 T cell receptor beta chains listed next were all sequenced from one sample in a study of control samples from healthy donors and cancer patients. Repertoires were generated with immunoSEQ multiplex PCR, while TCRdb's copy carries only in-frame clones and drops some. The table lists 85,000 to 100,000 clones, almost 85% of them singletons, with approximately 2% in the top ten. Input material: blood. Receptor source: a man between 60 and 75 years old in good health.

The chain has TRBV5-6 and TRBJ1-2; D remains ambiguous. CDR1 SGHDT and CDR2 YYEEEE come from the germline V gene. The CDR3 extends over 13 amino acids. Trimming shortened V by 4 bases and J by 6 bases, and 13 bases separated the two germline ends. CDR3 sequence: CASSPMGRNGYTF. CDR3 DNA sequence: TGTGCCAGCAGCCCGATGGGCCGAAATGGCTACACCTTC.

Details on this clone: The sample holds other DNA sequences that translate to the same CDR3. The CDR3 spells CASSLLQGGGMGYTF. Written as DNA, the CDR3 is TGTGCCAGCAGTTTATTACAGGGTGGGGGTATGGGCTACACCTTC. The chain links TRBV28 to TRBJ1-2; D is possibly TRBD1 (6 bases). The CDR3 is made up of 15 amino acids. V dropped 1 base and J dropped 8 bases, with 17 bases sitting between them. CDR1 MDHEN and CDR2 SYDVKM come from the germline V gene.

The chain couples TRBV4-1 to TRBJ1-2, with TRBD1 as a possible D gene (5 bases). V lost 4 bases and J 4 bases, leaving 13 bases between the germline ends. Germline loops: CDR1 MGHRA, CDR2 YSYEKL. This CDR3 has 14 residues. The CDR3 spells CASSRDGEIYGYTF. In DNA form, the CDR3 reads TGCGCCAGCAGCCGGGACGGCGAGATCTATGGCTACACCTTC.

This clone was counted only a few times. V and J are TRBV18 and TRBJ2-1, with 8 positions matching TRBD1. With 0 bases clipped from V and 7 bases from J, the junction kept 8 bases outside the gene matches. The CDR3 spans 16 residues. The germline V gene encodes CDR1 KGHSH and CDR2 LQKENI. The CDR3 DNA follows: TGTGCCAGCTCACCACCGAGCCAGGGGGCCGTAAATGAGCAGTTCTTC. Its protein product is CASSPPSQGAVNEQFF.

This clone was detected a few times. The rearrangement uses TRBV6-1 and TRBJ2-7, with 11 bases lining up with TRBD1. Germline CDR1 reads MNHNS; CDR2 reads SASEGT. Trimming removed 0 bases from V and 3 bases from J; junction bases left unmatched: 1. The CDR3 consists of 15 residues. The CDR3 is CASSEAGTGGYEQYF. DNA of the CDR3: TGTGCCAGCAGTGAAGCCGGGACAGGGGGCTACGAGCAGTACTTC.

The chain has TRBV14 and TRBJ2-5, with D perhaps TRBD2 (6 bases). CDR1 is SGHDN and CDR2 is FVKESK in the germline V gene. The CDR3 is 13 residues long. The germline V and J ends were trimmed by 3 bases and 4 bases, with 9 bases remaining between them. In DNA, the CDR3 is TGTGCCAGCAGCCACCCGGGAGCAGAGACCCAGTACTTC. Translating it yields CASSHPGAETQYF.

The chain links TRBV7-8 to TRBJ1-5; tentative D call: TRBD1 (6 bases). This CDR3 region has 17 residues. V was trimmed by 5 bases and J by 0 bases, leaving 17 bases between them. The V gene's germline CDR1 is SGHVS and CDR2 FQNEAQ. The CDR3 DNA is TGTGCCAGCAGCCCAGTGGCGAGGACAGATAGCAATCAGCCCCAGCATTTT. It specifies CASSPVARTDSNQPQHF.

This sequence joins TRBV5-5 and TRBJ1-1; D perhaps matches TRBD1 (6 bases). The germline V gene has CDR1 SGHKS and CDR2 YYEKEE (reference sequence). The CDR3 loop spans 15 amino acids. Between the trimmed V and J ends, which lost 1 base and 5 bases, there was a span of 15 bases. The CDR3 coding sequence is TGTGCCAGCAGCTTGATGGCGGGGGCAAAGACTGAAGCTTTCTTT. It codes for CASSLMAGAKTEAFF. The whole variable domain, filled in from reference TRBV5-5 and TRBJ1-1, reads DAGVTQSPTHLIKTRGQQVTLRCSPISGHKSVSWYQQVLGQGPQFIFQYYEKEERGRGNFPDRFSARQFPNYSSELNVNALLLGDSALYLCASSLMAGAKTEAFFGQGTRLTVV.

This chain joins TRBV5-1 and TRBJ2-7, with TRBD1 as a possible D gene (5 bases). Germline V lookup: CDR1 SGHRS, CDR2 YFSETQ. This CDR3 has 13 residues. V dropped 7 bases and J dropped 3 bases, with 14 bases sitting between them. Written as DNA, the CDR3 is TGCGCCAGCCGAGAGACAGAGTACTACGAGCAGTACTTC. Translating gives CASRETEYYEQYF. Combining the CDR3 with reference TRBV5-1 and TRBJ2-7 gives the whole variable domain KAGVTQTPRYLIKTRGQQVTLSCSPISGHRSVSWYQQTPGQGLQFLFEYFSETQRNKGNFPGRFSGRQFSNSRSEMNVSTLELGDSALYLCASRETEYYEQYFGPGTRLTVT.

The chain employs TRBV12-5 and TRBJ2-5, with D maybe TRBD1 (6 bases). Between the trimmed V and J ends, which lost 1 base and 4 bases, there was a span of 7 bases. The CDR3 totals 13 residues. Germline V CDR1 and CDR2: LGHNT, FRNRAP. DNA for the CDR3: TGTGCTAGTGGTTTGGGGGGGCGAGAGACCCAGTACTTC. This gives the protein CASGLGGRETQYF.

The rearrangement links TRBV30 to TRBJ1-2; D gene uncertain. V was pared by 2 bases and J by 7 bases, with 14 bases between. The V gene's germline CDR1 is GTSNPN and CDR2 SVGIG (reference sequence). The CDR3 consists of 13 residues. CDR3 loop: CAWSPSGSRGYTF. CDR3 nucleotide sequence: TGTGCCTGGAGTCCTTCAGGATCTCGTGGCTACACCTTC.

The chain links TRBV19 to TRBJ2-7; the D is unclear. The CDR3 runs 13 residues. V dropped 1 base and J dropped 5 bases, with 9 bases sitting between them. Germline CDR1 reads LNHDA; CDR2 reads SQIVND (reference sequence). CDR3 bases: TGTGCCAGTAGTATAGCCAGAGAGGACGAGCAGTACTTC. This codes for CASSIAREDEQYF.

V usage is TRBV6-5 and J usage is TRBJ1-6; D ambiguous. Germline-derived CDR1 and CDR2 are MNHEY and SVGAGI. This CDR3 is 13 amino acids long. V was trimmed by 5 bases and J by 7 bases, leaving 9 bases between them. The CDR3 region has the DNA TGTGCCAGCAGTCCCGTAAGGAATTCACCCCTCCACTTT. Its protein is CASSPVRNSPLHF.

The chain couples TRBV10-1 to TRBJ1-6; TRBD1 matches 7 bases. The ends lost 7 bases at V and 2 bases at J; junction bases unmatched: 8. The germline V gene encodes CDR1 WNHNN and CDR2 SYGVQD (reference sequence). CDR3 length: 16 residues. The CDR3 DNA reads as TGCGCCAGCACCAAAAGGGGACAGACCTATAATTCACCCCTCCACTTT. Its translation: CASTKRGQTYNSPLHF.

A single count supports this clone. The chain is built from TRBV29-1 and TRBJ2-7; tentatively, D is TRBD2 (6 bases). The CDR3 covers 13 residues. Germline CDR1 is SQVTM and CDR2 is ANQGSEA. With 5 bases removed from V and 6 bases from J, the gap between germline ends came to 17 bases. CDR3 DNA: TGCAGCGTTCCCTGGGGTGGGGGAGGCGAGCAGTACTTC. As protein: CSVPWGGGGEQYF.

V usage is TRBV11-2 and J usage is TRBJ2-1; D is perhaps TRBD2 (5 bases). Germline V gene data show CDR1 as SGHAT and CDR2 as FQNNGV. The V end lost 4 bases, the J end lost 4 bases, and 23 bases lay between the germline ends. This CDR3 contains 18 residues. The CDR3 DNA reads TGTGCCAGCAGCTCCCCTGCGGTGTCTAGCCGGACGTACAATGAGCAGTTCTTC. Translated: CASSSPAVSSRTYNEQFF.

The chain links TRBV2 to TRBJ2-5; D assignment may be TRBD1 or TRBD2 (6 bases each). Trimming removed 5 bases at V and 14 bases at J, with 18 bases between. CDR3 length: 12 residues. Germline V gives CDR1 SNHLY, CDR2 FYNNEI. DNA for the CDR3: TGTGCCAGCAGTACTAACGGGGGCGCAAAATACTTC. Encoded protein: CASSTNGGAKYF.

The J gene is TRBJ2-1, the V gene TRBV28; D remains unclear. CDR3 length equals 14 residues. In germline, CDR1 is MDHEN, CDR2 SYDVKM. Trimming removed 5 bases at V and 4 bases at J, with 12 bases between. Here the CDR3 reads CASSRRSLYNEQFF. In DNA, the CDR3 is TGTGCCAGCAGTCGTAGAAGCCTGTACAATGAGCAGTTCTTC.

This clone turned up a few times. The chain combines TRBV7-2 with TRBJ2-7, with TRBD2 matching 7 bases. Trimming took 1 base from V and 6 from J; bases not matched to a gene: 9. The CDR3 extends over 15 amino acids. CDR1 and CDR2 from the germline V gene are SGHTA and FQGNSA. CDR3: CASSLGRTSNGEQYF. In nucleotides, the CDR3 is TGTGCCAGCAGCTTAGGCCGGACTAGTAATGGCGAGCAGTACTTC. Complete variable domain (other parts from reference TRBV7-2 and TRBJ2-7): GAGVSQSPSNKVTEKGKDVELRCDPISGHTALYWYRQSLGQGLEFLIYFQGNSAPDKSGLPSDRFSAERTGGSVSTLTIQRTQQEDSAVYLCASSLGRTSNGEQYFGPGTRLTVT.

This clone was counted only a few times. The J gene is TRBJ2-6, the V gene TRBV5-4; no clear D. This CDR3 comprises 15 residues. Germline CDR1 is SGHNT and CDR2 is YYREEE (reference sequence). V shed 0 bases and J shed 0 bases, with 4 bases lying between them. The CDR3 region has the DNA TGTGCCAGCAGCTTGGATCTCTCTGGGGCCAACGTCCTGACTTTC. This translates into CASSLDLSGANVLTF.

The chain joins TRBV6-5 to TRBJ2-3, with TRBD2 matching 7 bases. The CDR3 runs 15 residues. V lost 5 bases to trimming and J lost 4 bases; unmatched junction nucleotides: 9. Germline-derived CDR1 and CDR2 are MNHEY and SVGAGI. The CDR3 sequence: CASSRRAGRADTQYF. The CDR3 coding sequence is TGTGCCAGCAGTCGAAGGGCAGGGAGGGCAGATACGCAGTATTTT.

The V call is TRBV3-1 (or the pseudogene TRBV3-2), the J call TRBJ2-2, with 7 positions matching TRBD1. Germline V gene lookup returns CDR1 LGHDT and CDR2 YNNKEL (reference sequence). Trimming took 2 bases from V and 6 from J; bases not matched to a gene: 3. The CDR3 is 14 residues long. The CDR3 protein is CASSQQTGPGELFF. CDR3 nucleotides: TGTGCCAGCAGCCAACAGACAGGGCCCGGGGAGCTGTTTTTT.

V gene TRBV2 combines with J gene TRBJ2-5, with a tentative D call TRBD2 (6 bases). The CDR3 length is 16 residues. Germline-derived CDR1 and CDR2 are SNHLY and FYNNEI. V was trimmed by 3 bases and J by 2 bases, leaving 16 bases between them. The CDR3 DNA sequence: TGTGCCAGCAGTGACCCAGCTCCGCGGGGTCAAGAGACCCAGTACTTC. Amino acid sequence: CASSDPAPRGQETQYF.

The V gene is TRBV4-1, the J gene TRBJ1-6, with 7 bases identical to TRBD1. V trimming: 2 bases; J trimming: 0 bases; junction bases outside the gene matches: 7. The CDR3 sequence is 18 residues long. CDR1 and CDR2 (germline): MGHRA, YSYEKL. The CDR3 protein is CASSQPGGPYSYNSPLHF. The CDR3 DNA reads TGCGCCAGCAGCCAACCAGGGGGACCCTACTCCTATAATTCACCCCTCCACTTT.

This CDR3 is CASSLDLNKGNTQYF. The CDR3 DNA reads TGTGCCAGCAGCTTAGATCTAAACAAGGGGAATACGCAGTATTTT. This chain uses TRBV11-2 with TRBJ2-3, with D maybe TRBD1 (5 bases). The CDR3 is 15 residues long. Trimming pared 0 bases from V and 7 bases from J, leaving 14 bases between. Per the germline V gene, CDR1 is SGHAT and CDR2 is FQNNGV.